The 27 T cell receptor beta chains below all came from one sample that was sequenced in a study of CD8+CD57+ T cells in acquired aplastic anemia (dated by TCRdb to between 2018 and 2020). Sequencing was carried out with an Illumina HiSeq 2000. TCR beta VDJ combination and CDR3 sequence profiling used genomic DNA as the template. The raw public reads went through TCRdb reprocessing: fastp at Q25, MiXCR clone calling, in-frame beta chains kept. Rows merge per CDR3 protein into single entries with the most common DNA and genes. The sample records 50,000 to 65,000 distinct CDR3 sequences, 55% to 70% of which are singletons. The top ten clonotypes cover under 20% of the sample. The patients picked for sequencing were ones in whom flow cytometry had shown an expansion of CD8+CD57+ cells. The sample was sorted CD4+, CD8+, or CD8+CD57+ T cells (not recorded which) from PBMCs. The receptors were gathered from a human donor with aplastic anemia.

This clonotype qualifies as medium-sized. The CDR3 nucleotides read TGTGCCAGCAGCGCGGAGGACGGCTATAATTCACCCCTCCACTTT. It encodes CASSAEDGYNSPLHF. V and J are TRBV9 and TRBJ1-6, with D unresolved. Germline V gene sequence: CDR1 SGDLS, CDR2 YYNGEE. V was trimmed by 3 bases and J by 3 bases, leaving 10 bases between them. This CDR3 spans 15 amino acids.

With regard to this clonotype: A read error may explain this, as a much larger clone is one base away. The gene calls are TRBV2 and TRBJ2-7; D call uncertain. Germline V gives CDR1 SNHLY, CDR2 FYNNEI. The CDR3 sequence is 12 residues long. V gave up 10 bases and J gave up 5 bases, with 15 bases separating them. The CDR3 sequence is CANSHSGHEQYF. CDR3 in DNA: TGTGCCAACAGCCACTCCGGGCACGAGCAGTACTTC.

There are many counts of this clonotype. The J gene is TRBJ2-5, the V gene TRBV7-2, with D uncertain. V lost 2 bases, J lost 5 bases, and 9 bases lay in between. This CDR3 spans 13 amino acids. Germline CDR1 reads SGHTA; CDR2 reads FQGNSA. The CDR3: CASSLSNSETQYF. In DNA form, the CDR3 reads TGTGCCAGCAGCTTATCCAACAGTGAGACCCAGTACTTC.

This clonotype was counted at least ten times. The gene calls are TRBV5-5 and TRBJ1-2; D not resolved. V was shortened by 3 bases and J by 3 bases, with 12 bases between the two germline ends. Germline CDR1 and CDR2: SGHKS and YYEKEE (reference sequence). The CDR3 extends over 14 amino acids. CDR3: CASSSDVGDYGYTF. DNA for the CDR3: TGTGCCAGCAGCTCCGATGTCGGGGACTATGGCTACACCTTC.

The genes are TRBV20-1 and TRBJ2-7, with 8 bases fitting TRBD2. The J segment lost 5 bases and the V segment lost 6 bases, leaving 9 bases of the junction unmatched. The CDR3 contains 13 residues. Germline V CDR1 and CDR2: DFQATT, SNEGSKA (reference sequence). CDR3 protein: CSAPGLDADEQYF. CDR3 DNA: TGCAGTGCCCCGGGACTAGACGCCGACGAGCAGTACTTC.

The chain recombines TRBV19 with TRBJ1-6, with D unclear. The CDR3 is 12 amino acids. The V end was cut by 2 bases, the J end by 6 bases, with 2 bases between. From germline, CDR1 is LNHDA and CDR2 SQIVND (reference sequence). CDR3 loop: CASSITNSPLHF. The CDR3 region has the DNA TGTGCCAGTAGTATAACTAATTCACCCCTCCACTTT. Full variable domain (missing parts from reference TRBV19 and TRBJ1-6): DGGITQSPKYLFRKEGQNVTLSCEQNLNHDAMYWYRQDPGQGLRLIYYSQIVNDFQKGDIAEGYSVSREKKESFPLTVTSAQKNPTAFYLCASSITNSPLHFGNGTRLTVT.

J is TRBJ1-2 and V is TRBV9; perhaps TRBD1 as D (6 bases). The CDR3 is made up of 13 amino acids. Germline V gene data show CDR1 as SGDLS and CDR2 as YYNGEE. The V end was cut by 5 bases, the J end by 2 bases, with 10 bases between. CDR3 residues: CASSSTGNYGYTF. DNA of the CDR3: TGTGCCAGCAGTAGTACAGGGAACTATGGCTACACCTTC.

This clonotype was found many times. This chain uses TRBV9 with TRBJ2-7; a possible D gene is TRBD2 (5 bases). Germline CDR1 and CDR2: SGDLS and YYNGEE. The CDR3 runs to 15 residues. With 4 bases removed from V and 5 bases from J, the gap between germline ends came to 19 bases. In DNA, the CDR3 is TGTGCCAGCAGCCGATCGGGATCTAACAACGACGAGCAGTACTTC. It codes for CASSRSGSNNDEQYF.

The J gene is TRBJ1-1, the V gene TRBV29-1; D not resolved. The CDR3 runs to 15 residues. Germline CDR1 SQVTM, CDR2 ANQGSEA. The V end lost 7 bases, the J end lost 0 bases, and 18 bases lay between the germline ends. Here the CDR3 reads CSENGPLYLNTEAFF. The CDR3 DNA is TGCAGCGAAAACGGACCGCTTTACCTGAACACTGAAGCTTTCTTT. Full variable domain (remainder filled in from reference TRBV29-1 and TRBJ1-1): SAVISQKPSRDICQRGTSLTIQCQVDSQVTMMFWYRQQPGQSLTLIATANQGSEATYESGFVIDKFPISRPNLTFSTLTVSNMSPEDSSIYLCSENGPLYLNTEAFFGQGTRLTVV.

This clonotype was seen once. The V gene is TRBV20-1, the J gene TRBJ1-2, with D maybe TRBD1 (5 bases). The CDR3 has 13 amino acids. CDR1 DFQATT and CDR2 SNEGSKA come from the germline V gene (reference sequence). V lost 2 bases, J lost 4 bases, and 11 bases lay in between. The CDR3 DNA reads TGCAGTGCTAGAATCAGGGCTGGCTATGGCTACACCTTC. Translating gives CSARIRAGYGYTF.

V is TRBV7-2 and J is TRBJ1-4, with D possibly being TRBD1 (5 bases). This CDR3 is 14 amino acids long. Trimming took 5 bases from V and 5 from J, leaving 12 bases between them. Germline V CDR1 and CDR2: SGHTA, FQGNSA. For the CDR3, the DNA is TGTGCCAGCAGCCTGACAGTCACAAATGAAAAACTGTTTTTT. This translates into CASSLTVTNEKLFF.

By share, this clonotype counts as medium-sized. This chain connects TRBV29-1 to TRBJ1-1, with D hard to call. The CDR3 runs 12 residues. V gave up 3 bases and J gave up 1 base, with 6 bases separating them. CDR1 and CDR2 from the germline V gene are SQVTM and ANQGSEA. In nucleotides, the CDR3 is TGCAGCGTTGACATTAGGAACACTGAAGCTTTCTTT. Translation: CSVDIRNTEAFF. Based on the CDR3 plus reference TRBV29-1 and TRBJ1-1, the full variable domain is SAVISQKPSRDICQRGTSLTIQCQVDSQVTMMFWYRQQPGQSLTLIATANQGSEATYESGFVIDKFPISRPNLTFSTLTVSNMSPEDSSIYLCSVDIRNTEAFFGQGTRLTVV.

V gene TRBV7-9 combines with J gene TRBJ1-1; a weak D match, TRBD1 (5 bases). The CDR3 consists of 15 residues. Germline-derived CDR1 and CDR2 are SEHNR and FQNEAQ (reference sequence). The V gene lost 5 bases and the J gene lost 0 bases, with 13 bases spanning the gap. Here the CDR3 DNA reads TGTGCCAGCAGCGGGAGGGGCAGCATGAACACTGAAGCTTTCTTT. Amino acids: CASSGRGSMNTEAFF.

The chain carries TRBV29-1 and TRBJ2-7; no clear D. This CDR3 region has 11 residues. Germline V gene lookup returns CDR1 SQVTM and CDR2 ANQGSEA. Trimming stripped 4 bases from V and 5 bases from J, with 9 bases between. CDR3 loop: CSVVWTHEQYF. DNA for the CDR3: TGCAGCGTTGTTTGGACCCACGAGCAGTACTTC.

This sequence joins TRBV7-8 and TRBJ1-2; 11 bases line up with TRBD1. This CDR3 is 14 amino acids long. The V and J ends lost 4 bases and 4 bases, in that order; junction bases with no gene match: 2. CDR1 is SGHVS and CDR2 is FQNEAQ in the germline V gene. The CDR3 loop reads CASSSGTGGYGYTF. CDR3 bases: TGTGCCAGCAGCTCCGGGACAGGGGGCTATGGCTACACCTTC.

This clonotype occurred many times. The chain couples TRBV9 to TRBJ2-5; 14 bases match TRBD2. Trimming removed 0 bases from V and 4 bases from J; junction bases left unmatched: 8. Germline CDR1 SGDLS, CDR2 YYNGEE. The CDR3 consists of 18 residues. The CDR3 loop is CASSVGLAGLAGGETQYF. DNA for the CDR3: TGTGCCAGCAGCGTAGGCCTAGCCGGACTAGCGGGGGGAGAGACCCAGTACTTC.

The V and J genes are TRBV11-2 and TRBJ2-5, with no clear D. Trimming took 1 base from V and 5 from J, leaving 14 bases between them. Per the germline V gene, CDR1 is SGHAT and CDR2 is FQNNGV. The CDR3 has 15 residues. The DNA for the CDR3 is TGTGCCAGCAGCTTAGGGACGCCCGGCCATGAGACCCAGTACTTC. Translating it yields CASSLGTPGHETQYF.

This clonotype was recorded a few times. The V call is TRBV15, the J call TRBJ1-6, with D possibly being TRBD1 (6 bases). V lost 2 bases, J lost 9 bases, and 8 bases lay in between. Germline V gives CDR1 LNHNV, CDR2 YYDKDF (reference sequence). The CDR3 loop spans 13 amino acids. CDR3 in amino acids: CATSRQGSSPLHF. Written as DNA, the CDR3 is TGTGCCACCAGCAGACAGGGGAGTTCACCCCTCCACTTT.

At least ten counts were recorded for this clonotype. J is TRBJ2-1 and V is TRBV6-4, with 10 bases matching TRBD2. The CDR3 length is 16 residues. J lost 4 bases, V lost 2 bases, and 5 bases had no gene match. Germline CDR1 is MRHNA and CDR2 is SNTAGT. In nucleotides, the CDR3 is TGTGCCAGCAGTGACGAGGCTAGCGGGGGATACAATGAGCAGTTCTTC. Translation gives CASSDEASGGYNEQFF.

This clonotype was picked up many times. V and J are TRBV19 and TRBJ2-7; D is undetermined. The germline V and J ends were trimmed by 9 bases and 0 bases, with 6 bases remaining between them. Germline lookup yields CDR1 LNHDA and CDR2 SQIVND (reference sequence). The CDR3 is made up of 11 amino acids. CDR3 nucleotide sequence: TGTGCCAGCAGCTCCTCCTACGAGCAGTACTTC. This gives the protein CASSSSYEQYF.

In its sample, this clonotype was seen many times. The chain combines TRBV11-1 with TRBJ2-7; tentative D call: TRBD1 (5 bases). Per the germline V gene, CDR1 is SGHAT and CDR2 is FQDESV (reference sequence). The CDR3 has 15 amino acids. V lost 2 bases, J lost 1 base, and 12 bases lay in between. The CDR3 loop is CASSLNTGPSYEQYF. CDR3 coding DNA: TGTGCCAGCAGCTTAAACACAGGACCTTCCTACGAGCAGTACTTC.

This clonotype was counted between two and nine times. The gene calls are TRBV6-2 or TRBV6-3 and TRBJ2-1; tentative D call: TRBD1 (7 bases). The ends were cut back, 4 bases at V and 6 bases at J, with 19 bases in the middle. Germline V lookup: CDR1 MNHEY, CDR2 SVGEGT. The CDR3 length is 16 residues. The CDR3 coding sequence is TGTGCCAGCAGTTTCTTTAGACAGGGAGGCCCCAATGAGCAGTTCTTC. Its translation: CASSFFRQGGPNEQFF.

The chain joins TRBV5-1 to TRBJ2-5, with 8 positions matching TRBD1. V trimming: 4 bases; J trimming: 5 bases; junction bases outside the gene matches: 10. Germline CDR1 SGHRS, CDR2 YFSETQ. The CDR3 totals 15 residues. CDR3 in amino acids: CASSLRTGHSETQYF. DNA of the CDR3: TGCGCCAGCAGCCTCCGGACAGGGCATAGTGAGACCCAGTACTTC. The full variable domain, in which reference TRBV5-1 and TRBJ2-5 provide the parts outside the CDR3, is KAGVTQTPRYLIKTRGQQVTLSCSPISGHRSVSWYQQTPGQGLQFLFEYFSETQRNKGNFPGRFSGRQFSNSRSEMNVSTLELGDSALYLCASSLRTGHSETQYFGPGTRLLVL.

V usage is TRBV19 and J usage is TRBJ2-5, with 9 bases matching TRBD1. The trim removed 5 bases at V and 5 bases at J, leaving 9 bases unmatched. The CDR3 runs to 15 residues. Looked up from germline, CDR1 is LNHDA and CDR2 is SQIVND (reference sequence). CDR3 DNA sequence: TGTGCCAGTAGTCCGGGACAGGGAAAAAGGGAGACCCAGTACTTC. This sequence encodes CASSPGQGKRETQYF.

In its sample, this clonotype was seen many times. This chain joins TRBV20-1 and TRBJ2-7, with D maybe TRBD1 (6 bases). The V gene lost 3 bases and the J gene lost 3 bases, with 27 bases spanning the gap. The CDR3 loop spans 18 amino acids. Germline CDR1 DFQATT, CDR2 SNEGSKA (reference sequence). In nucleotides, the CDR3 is TGCAGTGCTAGTTCACCCACGATCAGACAGGACGGATTCTACGAGCAGTACTTC. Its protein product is CSASSPTIRQDGFYEQYF.

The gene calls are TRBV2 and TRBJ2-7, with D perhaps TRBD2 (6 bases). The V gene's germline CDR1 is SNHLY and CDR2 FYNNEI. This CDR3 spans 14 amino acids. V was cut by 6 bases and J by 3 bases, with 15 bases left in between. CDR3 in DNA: TGTGCCAGCAGCCCGGGGGTGGGAGGCTACGAGCAGTACTTC. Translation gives CASSPGVGGYEQYF.

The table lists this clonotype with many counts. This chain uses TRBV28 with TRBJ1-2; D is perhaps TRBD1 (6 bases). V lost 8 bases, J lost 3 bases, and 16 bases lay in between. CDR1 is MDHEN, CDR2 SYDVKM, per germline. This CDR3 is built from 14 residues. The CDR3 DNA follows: TGTGCCAGCGTCCGCTTAGACAGGCACTATGGCTACACCTTC. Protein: CASVRLDRHYGYTF.